This TCR beta chain was profiled in a study of T cell responses to AZD1222 COVID-19 vaccine. Study findings and constraints: The study sampled repertoires only after the peak T cell response. The study found Spike-specific TCR breadth and depth rose after two AZD1222 doses. Vaccine-associated CD4 TCRs spanned spike, dominant at 160-218 and 743-854. At baseline, just 6 or 7 AZD1222 recipients tested seropositive.

Germline V gene lookup returns CDR1 KGHSH and CDR2 LQKENI. This CDR3 has 15 amino acids. V lost 1 base and J lost 8; bases outside the gene matches: 5. The repertoire was sequenced with immunoSEQ multiplex PCR; TCRdb's copy has only in-frame clones and lacks some. The repertoire has some 150,000 clones, more than 75% of them found once; the top ten carry roughly 9.7%. Details on this clone: What it recognizes is unknown.

The sequence derives from an adult who received the AZD1222 COVID-19 vaccine. Sequences were derived from peripheral blood, sampled 28 days after the second AZD1222 dose. This chain connects TRBV18 to TRBJ1-4, with 9 bases lining up with TRBD1. The CDR3 DNA is TGTGCCAGCTCACCACTCGACAGGGGGGGAGAAAAACTGTTTTTT. Protein: CASSPLDRGGEKLFF.